These 17 T cell receptor beta chains were sequenced from one sample in a study of T cells after yellow fever vaccination. One entry per CDR3 protein results from TCRdb running MiXCR on the 5' RACE reads. The table shows 60,000 to 95,000 distinct CDR3 sequences, with more than 5.5% occurring only once. Sequences were derived from CD8+ T cells sorted from PBMCs, sampled 9 to 10 days after the first yellow fever vaccination. The receptors were sampled from a man between 18 and 35 years old who received the YFV17D yellow fever vaccine.

This clonotype was seen many times. V usage is TRBV10-3 and J usage is TRBJ2-5; 8 nucleotides match TRBD1. The V and J ends lost 3 bases and 0 bases, in that order; junction bases with no gene match: 6. The CDR3 runs 16 residues. Germline loops: CDR1 ENHRY, CDR2 SYGVKD. CDR3 sequence reads: CAISDRQGPYQETQYF. The CDR3 nucleotides read TGTGCCATCAGTGATAGACAGGGGCCGTACCAAGAGACCCAGTACTTC.

The V call is TRBV4-3, the J call TRBJ2-6; D unresolved. Germline V lookup: CDR1 LGHNA, CDR2 YSLEER. V dropped 0 bases and J dropped 0 bases, with 6 bases sitting between them. The CDR3 extends over 16 amino acids. The CDR3 bases are TGCGCCAGCAGCCAAGAGAGTAGCTCTGGGGCCAACGTCCTGACTTTC. Residues: CASSQESSSGANVLTF.

This clonotype was seen a handful of times. V is TRBV10-2 and J is TRBJ2-1, with TRBD2 matching 8 bases. The trim removed 2 bases at V and 8 bases at J, leaving 11 bases unmatched. CDR3 length: 16 residues. The germline V gene has CDR1 WSHSY and CDR2 SAAADI. CDR3 DNA: TGCGCCAGCAGTGAGCGGGGTACCGGGGGGGAAGATGAGCAGTTCTTC. This sequence encodes CASSERGTGGEDEQFF.

V usage is TRBV23-1 and J usage is TRBJ2-5; D is uncertain. TRBV23-1 counts as an open reading frame of uncertain function. The CDR3 has 15 residues. Trimming took 0 bases from V and 2 from J, leaving 10 bases between them. CDR3 in amino acids: CASSQSQWGQETQYF. The CDR3 region has the DNA TGCGCCAGCAGTCAATCGCAGTGGGGACAAGAGACCCAGTACTTC.

This clonotype was recorded at least ten times. The chain couples TRBV5-6 to TRBJ2-3, with D hard to call. CDR1 is SGHDT, CDR2 YYEEEE, per germline. Deletions cut 0 bases from V and 4 bases from J, with 6 bases between. The CDR3 loop spans 13 amino acids. CDR3 DNA: TGTGCCAGCAGCTTGGTAGGACCAGATACGCAGTATTTT. This gives the protein CASSLVGPDTQYF.

The gene calls are TRBV7-6 and TRBJ2-1; 8 bases map to TRBD2. Germline loops: CDR1 SGHVS, CDR2 FNYEAQ. The V gene end was trimmed by 5 bases and the J gene end by 7 bases; junction bases not matched to a gene: 10. CDR3 size: 15 residues. Here the CDR3 reads CASSRGGGVWNEQFF. CDR3 in DNA: TGTGCCAGCAGCCGGGGGGGCGGGGTATGGAATGAGCAGTTCTTC.

This clonotype was counted many times. The V and J genes are TRBV4-2 and TRBJ2-4; 7 positions match TRBD2. CDR1 and CDR2 from the germline V gene are LGHNA and YNFKEQ. The CDR3 totals 17 residues. The V and J ends lost 1 base and 3 bases, in that order; junction bases with no gene match: 9. This CDR3 reads CASSQGPGEGVKNIQYF. In DNA form, the CDR3 reads TGTGCCAGCAGCCAAGGCCCGGGGGAGGGAGTCAAAAACATTCAGTACTTC.

The rearrangement uses TRBV19 and TRBJ2-2; 8 nucleotides match TRBD1. The CDR3 runs to 13 residues. With V trimmed by 8 bases and J by 5 bases, 4 bases remained unmatched. Germline V gene data show CDR1 as LNHDA and CDR2 as SQIVND (reference sequence). CDR3 amino acids: CASGTGLTGELFF. In DNA form, the CDR3 reads TGTGCCAGTGGGACAGGACTTACCGGGGAGCTGTTTTTT.

This clonotype was counted a single time. Being one base from a much bigger clone, this may be a read error. This sequence joins TRBV29-1 and TRBJ2-5, with TRBD1 matching 7 bases. Per the germline V gene, CDR1 is SQVTM and CDR2 is ANQGSEA. V lost 3 bases, J lost 2 bases, and 9 bases stayed unmatched. The CDR3 length is 15 residues. CDR3 amino acids: CSVDGTEQPQETQYF. As DNA, the CDR3 is TGCAGCGTTGACGGGACAGAACAGCCTCAAGAGACCCAGTACTTC.

V is TRBV5-4 and J is TRBJ2-1; 10 nucleotides line up with TRBD2. With V trimmed by 4 bases and J by 8 bases, 12 bases remained unmatched. This CDR3 spans 16 amino acids. The germline V gene has CDR1 SGHNT and CDR2 YYREEE (reference sequence). Here the CDR3 reads CASSVLGLALIDEQFF. The DNA of the CDR3 is TGTGCCAGCAGCGTCCTGGGACTAGCGTTGATCGATGAGCAGTTCTTC.

The genes are TRBV4-3 and TRBJ1-2, with 7 bases identical to TRBD1. Germline V gene lookup returns CDR1 LGHNA and CDR2 YSLEER. V shed 0 bases, J shed 13 bases, and the junction held 11 bases outside the gene matches. CDR3 size: 14 residues. The CDR3 bases are TGCGCCAGCAGCCAAGATCTGCCCGACAGGGTTATCACCTTC. Encoded protein: CASSQDLPDRVITF.

This chain joins TRBV14 and TRBJ2-4, with a weak D call TRBD2 (7 bases). The CDR3 is 15 residues long. Trimming removed 0 bases from V and 6 bases from J, with 12 bases in between. Germline V gene sequence: CDR1 SGHDN, CDR2 FVKESK. CDR3 bases: TGTGCCAGCAGCCAAGAGGGGGGGCATGGAAACATTCAGTACTTC. Translation gives CASSQEGGHGNIQYF.

The V call is TRBV12-3 or TRBV12-4, the J call TRBJ1-2, with no clear D. V lost 6 bases and J lost 4, with 9 bases in between. This CDR3 is built from 12 residues. As DNA, the CDR3 is TGTGCCAGCAGGAACCAGGCCTATGGCTACACCTTC. Translation: CASRNQAYGYTF.

The chain carries TRBV12-3 or TRBV12-4 and TRBJ2-6; no reliable D call. This CDR3 has 19 amino acids. V lost 10 bases to trimming and J lost 4 bases, with 29 bases between them. CDR3 coding DNA: TGTGCCATCAGCCCCTCCTATGCGGCCTACAACTCCGGGGCCAACGTCCTGACTTTC. Amino acid sequence: CAISPSYAAYNSGANVLTF.

The chain is built from TRBV29-1 and TRBJ2-7, with 8 bases lining up with TRBD1. V shed 6 bases and J 2 bases; nucleotides not matched to a gene: 6. The CDR3 has 13 residues. Germline V gene data show CDR1 as SQVTM and CDR2 as ANQGSEA. CDR3 sequence: CSVWTGKTYEQYF. DNA of the CDR3: TGCAGCGTCTGGACAGGGAAAACCTACGAGCAGTACTTC.

There are many counts of this clonotype. CDR3 nucleotides: TGCAGTGCCGACCTATCGGACAGATCATCTAAGCATGGCTACACCTTC. Translated: CSADLSDRSSKHGYTF. The chain couples TRBV20-1 to TRBJ1-2, with a tentative D call TRBD1 (6 bases). The CDR3 is 16 residues long. Trimming pared 6 bases from V and 6 bases from J, leaving 26 bases between. Germline CDR1 and CDR2: DFQATT and SNEGSKA (reference sequence).

In its sample, this clonotype was seen many times. The gene calls are TRBV2 and TRBJ1-6; D might be TRBD1 (6 bases). V lost 5 bases to trimming and J lost 12 bases, with 17 bases between them. Per the germline V gene, CDR1 is SNHLY and CDR2 is FYNNEI. The CDR3 has 14 residues. In DNA form, the CDR3 reads TGTGCCAGCAGTATACCGGAGACAGGTCTACCCCTCCACTTT. Protein: CASSIPETGLPLHF.